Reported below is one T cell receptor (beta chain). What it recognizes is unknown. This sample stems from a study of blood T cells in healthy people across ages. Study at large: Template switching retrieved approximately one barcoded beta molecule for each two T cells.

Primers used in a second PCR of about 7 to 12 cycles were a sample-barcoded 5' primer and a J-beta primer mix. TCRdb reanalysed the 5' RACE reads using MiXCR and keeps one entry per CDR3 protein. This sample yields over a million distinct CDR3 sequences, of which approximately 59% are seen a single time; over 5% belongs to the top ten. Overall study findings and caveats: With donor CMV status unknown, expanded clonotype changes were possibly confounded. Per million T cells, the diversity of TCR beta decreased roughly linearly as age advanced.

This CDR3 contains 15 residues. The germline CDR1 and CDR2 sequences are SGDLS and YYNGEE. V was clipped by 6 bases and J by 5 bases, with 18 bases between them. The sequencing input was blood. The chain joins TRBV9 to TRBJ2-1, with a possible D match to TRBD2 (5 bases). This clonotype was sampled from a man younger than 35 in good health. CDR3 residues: CASNQDGGPNNEQFF. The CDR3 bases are TGTGCCAGCAACCAAGATGGCGGGCCCAACAATGAGCAGTTCTTC. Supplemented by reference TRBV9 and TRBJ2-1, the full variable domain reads DSGVTQTPKHLITATGQRVTLRCSPRSGDLSVYWYQQSLDQGLQFLIQYYNGEERAKGNILERFSAQQFPDLHSELNLSSLELGDSALYFCASNQDGGPNNEQFFGPGTRLTVL.